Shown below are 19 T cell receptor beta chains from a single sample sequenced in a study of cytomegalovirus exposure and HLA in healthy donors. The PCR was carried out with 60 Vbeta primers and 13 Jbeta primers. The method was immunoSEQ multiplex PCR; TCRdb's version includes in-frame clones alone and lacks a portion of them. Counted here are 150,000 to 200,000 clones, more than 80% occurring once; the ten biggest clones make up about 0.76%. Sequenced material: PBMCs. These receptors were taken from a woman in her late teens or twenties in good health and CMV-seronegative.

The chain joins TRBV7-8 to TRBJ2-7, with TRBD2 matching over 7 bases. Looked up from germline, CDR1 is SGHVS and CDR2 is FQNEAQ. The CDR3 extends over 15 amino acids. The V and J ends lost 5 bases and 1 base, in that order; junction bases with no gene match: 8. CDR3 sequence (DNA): TGTGCCAGCAGCCCAAGGGAGGGTCCTTCCTACGAGCAGTACTTC. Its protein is CASSPREGPSYEQYF.

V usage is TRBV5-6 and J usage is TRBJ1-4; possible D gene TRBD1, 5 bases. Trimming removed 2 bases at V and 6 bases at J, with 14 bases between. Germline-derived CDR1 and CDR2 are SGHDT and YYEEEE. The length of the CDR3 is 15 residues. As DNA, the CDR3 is TGTGCCAGCAGCTTCCAGGGAAATGGGGATGAAAAACTGTTTTTT. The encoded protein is CASSFQGNGDEKLFF.

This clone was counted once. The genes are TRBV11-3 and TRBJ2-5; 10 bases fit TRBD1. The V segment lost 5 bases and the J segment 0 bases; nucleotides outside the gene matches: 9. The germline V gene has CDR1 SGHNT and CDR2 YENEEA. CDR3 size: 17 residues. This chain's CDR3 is CASSGPGTGVYQETQYF. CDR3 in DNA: TGTGCCAGCAGCGGTCCCGGGACAGGGGTGTACCAAGAGACCCAGTACTTC.

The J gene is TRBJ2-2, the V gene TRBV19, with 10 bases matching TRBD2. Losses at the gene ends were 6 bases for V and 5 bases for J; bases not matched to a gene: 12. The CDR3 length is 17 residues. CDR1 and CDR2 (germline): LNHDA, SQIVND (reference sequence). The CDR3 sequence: CASRRLGASGSTGELFF. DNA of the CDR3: TGTGCCAGTAGACGATTAGGGGCTAGCGGGAGTACCGGGGAGCTGTTTTTT.

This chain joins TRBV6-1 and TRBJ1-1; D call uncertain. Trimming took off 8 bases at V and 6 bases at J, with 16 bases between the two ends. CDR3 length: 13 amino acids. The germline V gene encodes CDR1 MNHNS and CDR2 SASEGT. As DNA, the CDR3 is TGTGCCAGCTGTACCCAGGCCGCCGCTGAAGCTTTCTTT. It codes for CASCTQAAAEAFF.

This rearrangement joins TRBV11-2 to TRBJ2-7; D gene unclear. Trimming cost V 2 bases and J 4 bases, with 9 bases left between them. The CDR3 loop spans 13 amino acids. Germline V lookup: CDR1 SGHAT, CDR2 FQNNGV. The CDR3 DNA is TGTGCCAGCAGCTTAAGCGACCCGTACGAGCAGTACTTC. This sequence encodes CASSLSDPYEQYF.

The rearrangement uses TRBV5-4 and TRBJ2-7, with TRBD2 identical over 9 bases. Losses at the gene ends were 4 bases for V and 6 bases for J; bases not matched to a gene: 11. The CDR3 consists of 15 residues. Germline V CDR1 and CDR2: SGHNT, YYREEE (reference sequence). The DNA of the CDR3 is TGTGCCAGCAGCCCACTAAAGGGACTAGCTAGCGAGCAGTACTTC. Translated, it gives CASSPLKGLASEQYF.

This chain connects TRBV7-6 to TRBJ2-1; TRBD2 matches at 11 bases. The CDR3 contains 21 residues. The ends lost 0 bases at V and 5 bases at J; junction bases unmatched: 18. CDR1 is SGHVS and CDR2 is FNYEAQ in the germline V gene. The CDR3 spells CASSLAPPGLAEPLTHNEQFF. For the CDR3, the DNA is TGTGCCAGCAGCTTAGCCCCGCCGGGACTAGCGGAACCGTTAACCCACAATGAGCAGTTCTTC.

DNA for the CDR3: TGTGCCAGCAGTGAAAGAGGTTCCTCCTACGAGCAGTACTTC. As protein: CASSERGSSYEQYF. The J gene is TRBJ2-7, the V gene TRBV6-1; D not resolved. V dropped 2 bases and J dropped 0 bases, with 8 bases sitting between them. This CDR3 contains 14 residues. Germline V CDR1 and CDR2: MNHNS, SASEGT.

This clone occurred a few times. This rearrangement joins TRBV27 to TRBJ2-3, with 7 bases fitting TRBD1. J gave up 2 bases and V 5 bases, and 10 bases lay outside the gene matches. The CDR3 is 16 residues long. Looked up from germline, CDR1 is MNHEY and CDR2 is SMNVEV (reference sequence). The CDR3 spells CASSPRTGLLTDTQYF. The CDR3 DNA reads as TGTGCCAGCAGTCCTCGGACAGGCCTCCTCACAGATACGCAGTATTTT.

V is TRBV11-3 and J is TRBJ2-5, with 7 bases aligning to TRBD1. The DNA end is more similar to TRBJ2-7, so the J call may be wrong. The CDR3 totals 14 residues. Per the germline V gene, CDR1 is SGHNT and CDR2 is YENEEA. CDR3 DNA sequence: TGTGCCAGCCGACAGGGAACTTCAACTGGCGAGCAGTACTTC. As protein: CASRQGTSTGEQYF.

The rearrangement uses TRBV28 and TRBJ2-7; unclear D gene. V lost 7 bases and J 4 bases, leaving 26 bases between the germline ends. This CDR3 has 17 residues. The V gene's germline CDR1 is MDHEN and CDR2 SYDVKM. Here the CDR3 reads CASNRARPFRFTYEQYF. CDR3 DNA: TGTGCCAGCAACCGAGCGCGCCCGTTCCGATTTACTTACGAGCAGTACTTC.

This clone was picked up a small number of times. The CDR3 spells CASSLSPVTDTQYF. CDR3 bases: TGTGCCAGCAGTTTATCCCCTGTCACAGATACGCAGTATTTT. The rearrangement joins TRBV27 to TRBJ2-3; no definite D call. The CDR3 runs 14 residues. Germline loops: CDR1 MNHEY, CDR2 SMNVEV (reference sequence). V was cut by 0 bases and J by 2 bases, with 6 bases left in between.

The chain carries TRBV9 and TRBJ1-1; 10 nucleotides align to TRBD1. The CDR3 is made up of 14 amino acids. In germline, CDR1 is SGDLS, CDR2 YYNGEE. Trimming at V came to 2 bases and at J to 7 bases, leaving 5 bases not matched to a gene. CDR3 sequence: CASSVRDRGYEAFF. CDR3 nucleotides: TGTGCCAGCAGCGTCCGGGACAGGGGCTATGAAGCTTTCTTT.

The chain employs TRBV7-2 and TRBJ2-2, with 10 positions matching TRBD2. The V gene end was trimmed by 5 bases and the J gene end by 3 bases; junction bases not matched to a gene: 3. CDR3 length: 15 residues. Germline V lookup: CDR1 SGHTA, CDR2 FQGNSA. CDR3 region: CASSQAGGYTGELFF. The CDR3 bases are TGTGCCAGCAGCCAAGCGGGGGGGTACACCGGGGAGCTGTTTTTT.

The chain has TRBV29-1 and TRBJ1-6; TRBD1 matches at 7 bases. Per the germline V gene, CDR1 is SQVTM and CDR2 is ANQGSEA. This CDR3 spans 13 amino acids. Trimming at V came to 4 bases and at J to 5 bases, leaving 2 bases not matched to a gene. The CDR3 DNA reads TGCAGCGTTGGGGACAGAGATAATTCACCCCTCCACTTT. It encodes CSVGDRDNSPLHF.

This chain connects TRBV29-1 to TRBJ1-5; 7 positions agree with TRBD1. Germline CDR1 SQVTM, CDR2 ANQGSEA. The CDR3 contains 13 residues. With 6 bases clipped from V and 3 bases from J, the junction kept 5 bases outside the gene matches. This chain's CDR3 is CSVSDRVNQPQHF. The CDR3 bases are TGCAGCGTCTCTGACAGGGTCAATCAGCCCCAGCATTTT.

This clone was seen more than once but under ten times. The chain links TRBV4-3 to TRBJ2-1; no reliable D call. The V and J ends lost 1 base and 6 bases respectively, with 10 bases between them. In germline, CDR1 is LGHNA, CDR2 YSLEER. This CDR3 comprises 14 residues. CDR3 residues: CASSQGPLPNEQFF. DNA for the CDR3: TGCGCCAGCAGCCAAGGGCCATTGCCCAATGAGCAGTTCTTC.

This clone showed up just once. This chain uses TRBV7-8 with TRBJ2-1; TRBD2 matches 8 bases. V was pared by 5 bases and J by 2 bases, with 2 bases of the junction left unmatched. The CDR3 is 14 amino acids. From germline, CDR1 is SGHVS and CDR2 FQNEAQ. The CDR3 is CASSRSGAYNEQFF. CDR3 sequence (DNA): TGTGCCAGCAGCCGTAGCGGGGCCTACAATGAGCAGTTCTTC.